This passage covers 18 T cell receptor beta chains from one sample sequenced in a study of blood T cell repertoires in COVID-19. Clones were sequenced by immunoSEQ multiplex PCR, and TCRdb holds only the in-frame ones, with some missing. The table records 200,000 to 250,000 clones, roughly 82% of them present only once. Sample: peripheral blood. These receptor sequences come from a woman in her 40s with acute or convalescent COVID-19.

The J gene is TRBJ2-7, the V gene TRBV6-4, with 7 bases identical to TRBD1. Germline-derived CDR1 and CDR2 are MRHNA and SNTAGT. With V trimmed by 4 bases and J by 2 bases, 8 bases remained unmatched. This CDR3 contains 15 residues. CDR3 in DNA: TGTGCCAGCAGTGGTCGAGGGGGCCCGCCCTACGAGCAGTACTTC. Translated: CASSGRGGPPYEQYF.

The rearrangement uses TRBV27 and TRBJ1-1, with D maybe TRBD1 (6 bases). Germline V gene data show CDR1 as MNHEY and CDR2 as SMNVEV (reference sequence). Trimming left V 5 bases short and J 1 base short, with 11 bases between. The CDR3 extends over 14 amino acids. CDR3 residues: CASSRGQTNTEAFF. Written as DNA, the CDR3 is TGTGCCAGCAGTCGAGGACAGACGAACACTGAAGCTTTCTTT.

The rearrangement uses TRBV27 and TRBJ2-2, with TRBD2 matching 13 bases. This CDR3 comprises 16 residues. Germline V lookup: CDR1 MNHEY, CDR2 SMNVEV (reference sequence). J was trimmed by 7 bases and V by 6 bases; bases with no gene match: 8. CDR3 sequence (DNA): TGTGCCAGCAGCCGGACTAGCGGGAGTGGGGTCGGGGAGCTGTTTTTT. It translates to CASSRTSGSGVGELFF.

The chain recombines TRBV20-1 with TRBJ2-1, with D unclear. V shed 3 bases and J shed 2 bases, with 23 bases lying between them. CDR3 size: 18 residues. CDR1 DFQATT and CDR2 SNEGSKA come from the germline V gene (reference sequence). The CDR3 sequence: CSASRPPLSTRPYNEQFF. The CDR3 nucleotides are TGCAGTGCTAGTCGTCCGCCCCTTTCGACTCGTCCCTACAATGAGCAGTTCTTC.

The chain recombines TRBV11-2 with TRBJ2-2; D is uncertain. Looked up from germline, CDR1 is SGHAT and CDR2 is FQNNGV. The length of the CDR3 is 13 residues. V lost 2 bases and J lost 8, with 9 bases in between. CDR3 DNA: TGTGCCAGCAGCTTAACGGGTTGGGGGGAGCTGTTTTTT. Translating it yields CASSLTGWGELFF.

The chain carries TRBV7-2 and TRBJ2-2, with 7 bases that match TRBD1. Germline CDR1 reads SGHTA; CDR2 reads FQGNSA. V was clipped by 2 bases and J by 4 bases; unmatched bases: 10. The CDR3 runs to 17 residues. CDR3 residues: CASSLTPGQLFTGELFF. The CDR3 DNA reads TGTGCCAGCAGCTTAACTCCGGGACAGCTCTTCACCGGGGAGCTGTTTTTT.

The chain employs TRBV27 and TRBJ1-2; a possible D gene is TRBD1 (6 bases). V was cut by 6 bases and J by 2 bases, with 13 bases left in between. There are 14 residues in the CDR3. CDR1 and CDR2 (germline): MNHEY, SMNVEV (reference sequence). The CDR3 spells CASSPSGGNYGYTF. CDR3 DNA sequence: TGTGCCAGCAGCCCCTCGGGGGGCAACTATGGCTACACCTTC.

The chain carries TRBV18 and TRBJ1-1; 8 nucleotides line up with TRBD1. The CDR3 is made up of 14 amino acids. Germline-derived CDR1 and CDR2 are KGHSH and LQKENI. V was pared by 4 bases and J by 5 bases, with 6 bases of the junction left unmatched. DNA for the CDR3: TGTGCCAGCTCACATGACAGGGGAAGGACTGAAGCTTTCTTT. Amino acid sequence: CASSHDRGRTEAFF.

The J gene is TRBJ2-6, the V gene TRBV19, with 9 bases lining up with TRBD1. Trimming removed 3 bases from V and 0 bases from J; junction bases left unmatched: 9. CDR1 and CDR2 (germline): LNHDA, SQIVND (reference sequence). This CDR3 has 19 amino acids. For the CDR3, the DNA is TGTGCCAGTAGTATTTCCGGACAGGGGACAGGCTCTGGGGCCAACGTCCTGACTTTC. It specifies CASSISGQGTGSGANVLTF.

V and J are TRBV12-3 or TRBV12-4 and TRBJ2-3; no clear D. Trimming cost V 6 bases and J 4 bases, with 11 bases left between them. The CDR3 is made up of 13 amino acids. The DNA for the CDR3 is TGTGCCAGCAGCCTAAATAGTGCAGATACGCAGTATTTT. Its protein is CASSLNSADTQYF.

V usage is TRBV20-1 and J usage is TRBJ1-5, with 7 positions matching TRBD1. The CDR3 extends over 19 amino acids. With 3 bases clipped from V and 4 bases from J, the junction kept 21 bases outside the gene matches. Looked up from germline, CDR1 is DFQATT and CDR2 is SNEGSKA (reference sequence). The CDR3 coding sequence is TGCAGTGCTAGTCTGACAGGGAGATTTAGCTTATTCACGAATCAGCCCCAGCATTTT. Protein sequence: CSASLTGRFSLFTNQPQHF.

The gene calls are TRBV11-1 and TRBJ2-7; D remains ambiguous. Trimming took off 2 bases at V and 5 bases at J, with 7 bases between the two ends. The CDR3 covers 12 residues. CDR1 is SGHAT and CDR2 is FQDESV in the germline V gene (reference sequence). The CDR3 DNA is TGTGCCAGCAGCTTAATAGCTCACGAGCAGTACTTC. Translation: CASSLIAHEQYF.

The rearrangement links TRBV19 to TRBJ2-4; D unclear. Germline-derived CDR1 and CDR2 are LNHDA and SQIVND (reference sequence). The CDR3 loop spans 13 amino acids. V gave up 8 bases and J gave up 3 bases, with 11 bases separating them. The CDR3 DNA follows: TGTGCCAGTCTTATGTCCGGCAAAAACATTCAGTACTTC. Translation gives CASLMSGKNIQYF.

The V call is TRBV4-3, the J call TRBJ2-3; 10 nucleotides line up with TRBD2. The germline gives CDR1 LGHNA, CDR2 YSLEER. Unmatched junction bases numbered 6, after V lost 5 bases and J lost 1 base. The CDR3 runs to 16 residues. The CDR3 sequence: CASSLLAGAGTDTQYF. In DNA, the CDR3 is TGCGCCAGCAGCTTGCTAGCGGGAGCGGGCACAGATACGCAGTATTTT.

This clone was found once. This sequence joins TRBV25-1 and TRBJ1-2, with 7 bases that match TRBD1. Germline trimming cut 2 bases from V and 11 bases from J; bases unmatched to any gene: 11. Germline loops: CDR1 MGHDK, CDR2 SYGVNS. The CDR3 has 14 amino acids. The CDR3 sequence is CASSETYYRGGYTF. CDR3 DNA sequence: TGTGCCAGCAGTGAAACTTATTACAGGGGTGGTTACACCTTC.

The chain joins TRBV10-3 to TRBJ2-5; 8 nucleotides match TRBD2. Trimming at V came to 2 bases and at J to 4 bases, leaving 6 bases not matched to a gene. CDR1 and CDR2 from the germline V gene are ENHRY and SYGVKD. The length of the CDR3 is 15 residues. CDR3 DNA: TGTGCCATCAGTGAGGCGGGGGGAGGGGGAGAGACCCAGTACTTC. Its translation: CAISEAGGGGETQYF.

The chain combines TRBV19 with TRBJ1-1, with D possibly being TRBD1 (6 bases). V dropped 5 bases and J dropped 11 bases, with 18 bases sitting between them. CDR3 length: 13 residues. Per germline, CDR1 LNHDA and CDR2 SQIVND (reference sequence). CDR3 sequence reads: CASSLGHPGEAFF. In DNA form, the CDR3 reads TGTGCCAGTAGTTTGGGACACCCAGGAGAGGCTTTCTTT.

The gene calls are TRBV2 and TRBJ2-1, with TRBD2 matching 10 bases. The germline V gene has CDR1 SNHLY and CDR2 FYNNEI. The V and J ends lost 3 bases and 7 bases, in that order; junction bases with no gene match: 12. The CDR3 is 17 amino acids. The CDR3 loop reads CASSDPRSGGAKNEQFF. The CDR3 nucleotides read TGTGCCAGCAGTGACCCAAGGAGCGGGGGGGCAAAGAATGAGCAGTTCTTC.